A single sample is the source of the 13 T cell receptor beta chains below, sequenced in a study of CD8+ T cells in alopecia areata. Treatment described: oral pan-JAK inhibitor, 5-10 mg twice daily. Extracted RNA was reverse transcribed, and the resulting cDNA served as sequencing template. Sequencing used immunoSEQ multiplex PCR; TCRdb keeps in-frame clones, though not all of them. The repertoire holds roughly 110,000 clones, with roughly 84% as singletons. Sequenced material: CD8+ T cells sorted from blood, taken at week 24, from a patient treated with tofacitinib. The receptors were gathered from a human donor with alopecia areata.

The V call is TRBV7-2, the J call TRBJ1-6; D uncertain. There are 16 residues in the CDR3. Germline V gene lookup returns CDR1 SGHTA and CDR2 FQGNSA. The ends were cut back, 1 base at V and 6 bases at J, with 13 bases in the middle. The CDR3 DNA is TGTGCCAGCAGCTTAGAGATTCCGGGGATTAATTCACCCCTCCACTTT. Protein product: CASSLEIPGINSPLHF. Drawing the rest from reference TRBV7-2 and TRBJ1-6, the complete variable domain is GAGVSQSPSNKVTEKGKDVELRCDPISGHTALYWYRQSLGQGLEFLIYFQGNSAPDKSGLPSDRFSAERTGGSVSTLTIQRTQQEDSAVYLCASSLEIPGINSPLHFGNGTRLTVT.

This clone was detected only once. The chain uses TRBV5-8 and TRBJ1-5; 8 bases align to TRBD1. Germline V gene data show CDR1 as SGHTS and CDR2 as YDEGEE. The trim removed 4 bases at V and 0 bases at J, leaving 3 bases unmatched. This CDR3 is built from 15 residues. CDR3 in amino acids: CASSLTGDSNQPQHF. The CDR3 coding sequence is TGTGCCAGCAGCCTGACAGGGGATAGCAATCAGCCCCAGCATTTT.

The chain uses TRBV6-5 and TRBJ1-4; D is possibly TRBD1 (5 bases). The CDR3 spans 14 residues. Trimming took off 6 bases at V and 5 bases at J, with 13 bases between the two ends. CDR1 is MNHEY and CDR2 is SVGAGI in the germline V gene. Here the CDR3 reads CASRKGLGNEKLFF. DNA for the CDR3: TGTGCCAGCAGAAAGGGGTTAGGCAATGAAAAACTGTTTTTT.

The rearrangement uses TRBV4-1 and TRBJ2-1; 7 nucleotides agree with TRBD2. Trimming removed 0 bases from V and 14 bases from J; junction bases left unmatched: 10. Germline loops: CDR1 MGHRA, CDR2 YSYEKL. The CDR3 length is 14 residues. CDR3 nucleotide sequence: TGCGCCAGCAGCCAAGATTTCCGGTCGGCGGGAGAGTTCTTC. Translation gives CASSQDFRSAGEFF.

This clone has only a few counts. The chain has TRBV27 and TRBJ2-7, with 7 bases identical to TRBD2. With 2 bases clipped from V and 2 bases from J, the junction kept 3 bases outside the gene matches. CDR3 length: 14 amino acids. The germline gives CDR1 MNHEY, CDR2 SMNVEV (reference sequence). In DNA, the CDR3 is TGTGCCAGCAGTTTAGGCCGGGGGGCCTACGAGCAGTACTTC. Amino acid sequence: CASSLGRGAYEQYF.

J is TRBJ1-1 and V is TRBV27; a weak D match, TRBD1 (6 bases). The germline V and J ends were trimmed by 5 bases and 0 bases, with 16 bases remaining between them. Germline V gene lookup returns CDR1 MNHEY and CDR2 SMNVEV (reference sequence). This CDR3 has 16 amino acids. CDR3 DNA sequence: TGTGCCAGCAGTGTTAGGGGGGCTCAGATGAACACTGAAGCTTTCTTT. Its protein product is CASSVRGAQMNTEAFF.

This clone appeared once. The gene calls are TRBV29-1 and TRBJ2-7; D is undetermined. The CDR3 has 13 amino acids. Germline lookup yields CDR1 SQVTM and CDR2 ANQGSEA. The germline V and J ends were trimmed by 3 bases and 8 bases, with 17 bases remaining between them. CDR3 loop: CSVEKGSPLQQYF. CDR3 coding DNA: TGCAGCGTTGAGAAGGGCTCCCCTCTCCAGCAGTACTTC.

The chain is built from TRBV7-9 and TRBJ2-6, with TRBD1 identical over 7 bases. Germline lookup yields CDR1 SEHNR and CDR2 FQNEAQ (reference sequence). CDR3 length: 17 amino acids. J gave up 4 bases and V 2 bases, and 8 bases lay outside the gene matches. In nucleotides, the CDR3 is TGTGCCAGCAGCTTAAGACCCGGGACAGTGGGGGCCAACGTCCTGACTTTC. This sequence encodes CASSLRPGTVGANVLTF.

The chain employs TRBV2 and TRBJ2-7, with D perhaps assigned TRBD1 or TRBD2 (6 bases each). Germline CDR1 SNHLY, CDR2 FYNNEI. Between the trimmed V and J ends, which lost 2 bases and 2 bases, there was a span of 10 bases. CDR3 length: 14 amino acids. The CDR3 reads CASSERGVAYEQYF. The CDR3 DNA reads TGTGCCAGCAGTGAAAGGGGGGTAGCCTACGAGCAGTACTTC.

The chain is built from TRBV6-5 and TRBJ2-5; 11 bases align to TRBD2. V shed 6 bases, J shed 4 bases, and the junction held 4 bases outside the gene matches. The CDR3 covers 14 residues. Looked up from germline, CDR1 is MNHEY and CDR2 is SVGAGI. The CDR3 DNA sequence: TGTGCCAGCAGCCTTAGCGGGGGGGCAGAGACCCAGTACTTC. Encoded protein: CASSLSGGAETQYF.

This rearrangement joins TRBV7-2 to TRBJ1-6; D unresolved. CDR1 is SGHTA, CDR2 FQGNSA, per germline. The V end was cut by 4 bases, the J end by 6 bases, with 10 bases between. This CDR3 is built from 14 residues. The DNA for the CDR3 is TGTGCCAGCAGCTCCCTCGACCTTAATTCACCCCTCCACTTT. As protein: CASSSLDLNSPLHF.

The V and J genes are TRBV29-1 and TRBJ2-5; 7 nucleotides agree with TRBD1. CDR1 and CDR2 (germline): SQVTM, ANQGSEA. The V segment lost 6 bases and the J segment 3 bases; nucleotides outside the gene matches: 10. The CDR3 covers 14 residues. The CDR3 DNA reads as TGCAGCGTGACCCCCCGGACAGGCGAAGAGACCCAGTACTTC. Its translation is CSVTPRTGEETQYF.

The chain has TRBV2 and TRBJ2-3, with unresolved D. Per germline, CDR1 SNHLY and CDR2 FYNNEI. V was pared by 6 bases and J by 4 bases, with 11 bases between. The CDR3 consists of 13 residues. As DNA, the CDR3 is TGTGCCAGCAGCTCTGGGTTGTCAGATACGCAGTATTTT. It translates to CASSSGLSDTQYF. The full variable domain, rest sourced from reference TRBV2 and TRBJ2-3, is EPEVTQTPSHQVTQMGQEVILRCVPISNHLYFYWYRQILGQKVEFLVSFYNNEISEKSEIFDDQFSVERPDGSNFTLKIRSTKLEDSAMYFCASSSGLSDTQYFGPGTRLTVL.